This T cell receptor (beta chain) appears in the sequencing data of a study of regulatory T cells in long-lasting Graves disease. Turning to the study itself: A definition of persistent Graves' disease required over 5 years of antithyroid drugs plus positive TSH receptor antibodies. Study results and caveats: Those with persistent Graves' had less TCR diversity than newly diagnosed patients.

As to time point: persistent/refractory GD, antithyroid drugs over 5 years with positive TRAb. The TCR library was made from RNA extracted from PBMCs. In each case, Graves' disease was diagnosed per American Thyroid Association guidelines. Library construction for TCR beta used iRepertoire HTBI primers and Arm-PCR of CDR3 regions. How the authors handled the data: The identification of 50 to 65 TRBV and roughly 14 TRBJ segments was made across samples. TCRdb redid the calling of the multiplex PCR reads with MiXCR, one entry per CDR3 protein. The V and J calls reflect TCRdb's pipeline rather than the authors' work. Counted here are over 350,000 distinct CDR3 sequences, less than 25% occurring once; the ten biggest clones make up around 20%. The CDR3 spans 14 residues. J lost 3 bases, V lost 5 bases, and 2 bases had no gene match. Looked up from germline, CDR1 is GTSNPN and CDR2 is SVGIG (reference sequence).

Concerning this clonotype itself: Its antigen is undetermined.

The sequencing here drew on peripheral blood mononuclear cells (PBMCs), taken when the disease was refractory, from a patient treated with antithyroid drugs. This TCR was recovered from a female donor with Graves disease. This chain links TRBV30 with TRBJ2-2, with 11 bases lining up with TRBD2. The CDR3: CAWGLAGYTGELFF. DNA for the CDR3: TGTGCCTGGGGACTAGCGGGTTACACCGGGGAGCTGTTTTTT.